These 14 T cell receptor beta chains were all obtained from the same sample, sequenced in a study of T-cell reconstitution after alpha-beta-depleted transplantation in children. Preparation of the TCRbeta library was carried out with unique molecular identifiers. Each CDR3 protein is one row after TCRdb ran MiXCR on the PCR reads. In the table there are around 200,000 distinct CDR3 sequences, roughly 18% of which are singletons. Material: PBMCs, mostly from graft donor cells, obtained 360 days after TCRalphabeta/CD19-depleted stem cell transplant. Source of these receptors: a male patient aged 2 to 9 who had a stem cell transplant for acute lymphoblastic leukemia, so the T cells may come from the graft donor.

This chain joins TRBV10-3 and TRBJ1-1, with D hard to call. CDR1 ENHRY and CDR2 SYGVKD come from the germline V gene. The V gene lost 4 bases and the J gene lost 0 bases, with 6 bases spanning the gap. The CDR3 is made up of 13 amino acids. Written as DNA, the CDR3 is TGTGCCATCAGTGTAGTCATGAACACTGAAGCTTTCTTT. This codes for CAISVVMNTEAFF.

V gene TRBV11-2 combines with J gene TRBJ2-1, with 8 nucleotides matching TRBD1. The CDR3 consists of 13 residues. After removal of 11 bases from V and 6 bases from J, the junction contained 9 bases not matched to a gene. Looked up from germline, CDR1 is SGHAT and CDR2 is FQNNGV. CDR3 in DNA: TGTGCCGTTACTCGACAGGGGCTCAATGAGCAGTTCTTC. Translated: CAVTRQGLNEQFF.

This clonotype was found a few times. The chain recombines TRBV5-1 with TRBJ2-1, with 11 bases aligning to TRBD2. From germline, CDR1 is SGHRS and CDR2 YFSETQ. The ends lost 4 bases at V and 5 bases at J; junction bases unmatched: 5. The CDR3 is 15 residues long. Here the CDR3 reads CASSPTSGGNNEQFF. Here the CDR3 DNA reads TGCGCCAGCAGCCCAACTAGCGGGGGAAACAATGAGCAGTTCTTC.

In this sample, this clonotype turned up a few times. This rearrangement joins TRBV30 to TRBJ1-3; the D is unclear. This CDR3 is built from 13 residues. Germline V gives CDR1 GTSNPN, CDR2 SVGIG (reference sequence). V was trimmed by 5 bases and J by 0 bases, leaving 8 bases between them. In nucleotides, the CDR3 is TGTGCCTGGGCAGCCGTCTCTGGAAACACCATATATTTT. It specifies CAWAAVSGNTIYF.

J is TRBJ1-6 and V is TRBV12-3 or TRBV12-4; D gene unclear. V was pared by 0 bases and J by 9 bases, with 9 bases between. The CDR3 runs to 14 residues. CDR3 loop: CASSLALIGSPLHF. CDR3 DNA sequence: TGTGCCAGCAGTTTAGCCCTAATAGGTTCACCCCTCCACTTT.

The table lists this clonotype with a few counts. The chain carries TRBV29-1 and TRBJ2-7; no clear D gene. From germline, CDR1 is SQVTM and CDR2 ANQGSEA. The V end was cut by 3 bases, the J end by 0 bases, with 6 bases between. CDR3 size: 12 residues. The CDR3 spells CSVEESSYEQYF. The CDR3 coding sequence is TGCAGCGTTGAGGAGAGCTCCTACGAGCAGTACTTC.

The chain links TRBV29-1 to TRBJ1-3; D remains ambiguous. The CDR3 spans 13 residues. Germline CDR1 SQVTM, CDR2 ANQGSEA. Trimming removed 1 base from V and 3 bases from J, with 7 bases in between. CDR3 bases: TGCAGCGTTGAAGGGGGAAATGGAAACACCATATATTTT. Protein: CSVEGGNGNTIYF.

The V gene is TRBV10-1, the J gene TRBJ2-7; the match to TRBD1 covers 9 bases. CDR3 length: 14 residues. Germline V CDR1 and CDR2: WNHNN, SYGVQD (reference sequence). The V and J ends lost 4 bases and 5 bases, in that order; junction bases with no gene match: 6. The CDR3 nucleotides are TGCGCCAGCAGTGGAGGACAGGGGAAGGACGAGCAGTACTTC. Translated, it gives CASSGGQGKDEQYF.

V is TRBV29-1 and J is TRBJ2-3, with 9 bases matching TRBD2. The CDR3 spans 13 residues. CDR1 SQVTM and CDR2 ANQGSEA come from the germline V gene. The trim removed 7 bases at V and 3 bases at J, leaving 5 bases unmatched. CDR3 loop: CSAGLASTDTQYF. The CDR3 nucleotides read TGCAGCGCCGGACTAGCGTCGACAGATACGCAGTATTTT.

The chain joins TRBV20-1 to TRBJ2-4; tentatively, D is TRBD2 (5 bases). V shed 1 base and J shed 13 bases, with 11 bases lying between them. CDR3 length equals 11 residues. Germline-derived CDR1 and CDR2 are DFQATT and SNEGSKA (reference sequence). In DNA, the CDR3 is TGCAGTGCTAGAGTTGCGGGTCTCCAGTACTTC. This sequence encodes CSARVAGLQYF.

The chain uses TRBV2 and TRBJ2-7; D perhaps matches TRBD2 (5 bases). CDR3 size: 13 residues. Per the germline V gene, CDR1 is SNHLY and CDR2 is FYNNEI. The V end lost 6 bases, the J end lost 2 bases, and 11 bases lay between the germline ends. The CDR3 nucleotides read TGTGCCAGCAGGGAGGCCGGAGCCTACGAGCAGTACTTC. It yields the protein CASREAGAYEQYF.

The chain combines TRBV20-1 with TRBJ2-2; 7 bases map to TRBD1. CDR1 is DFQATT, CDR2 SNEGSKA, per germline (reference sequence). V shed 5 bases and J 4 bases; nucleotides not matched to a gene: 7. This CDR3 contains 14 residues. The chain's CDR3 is CSAPRTGSTGELFF. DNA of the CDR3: TGCAGTGCTCCGAGGACAGGCTCCACCGGGGAGCTGTTTTTT.

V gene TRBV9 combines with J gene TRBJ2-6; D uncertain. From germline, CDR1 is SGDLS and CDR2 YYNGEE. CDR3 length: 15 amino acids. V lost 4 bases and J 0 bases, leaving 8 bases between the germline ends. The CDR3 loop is CASSTHDSGANVLTF. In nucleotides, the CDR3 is TGTGCCAGCAGCACACATGACTCTGGGGCCAACGTCCTGACTTTC.

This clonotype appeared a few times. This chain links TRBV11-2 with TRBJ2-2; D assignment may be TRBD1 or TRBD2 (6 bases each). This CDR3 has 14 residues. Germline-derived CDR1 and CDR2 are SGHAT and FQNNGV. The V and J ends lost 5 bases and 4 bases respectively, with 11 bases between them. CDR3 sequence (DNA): TGTGCCAGCAGCGCAGGGGAGGCCACCGGGGAGCTGTTTTTT. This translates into CASSAGEATGELFF. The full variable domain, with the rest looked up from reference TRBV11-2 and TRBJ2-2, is EAGVAQSPRYKIIEKRQSVAFWCNPISGHATLYWYQQILGQGPKLLIQFQNNGVVDDSQLPKDRFSAERLKGVDSTLKIQPAKLEDSAVYLCASSAGEATGELFFGEGSRLTVL.